Listed below are T cell receptor beta chains from one sample, sequenced in a study of glioma-infiltrating T cells. TCRdb used MiXCR to reprocess the multiplex PCR reads, holding one entry per CDR3 protein. Among about 130,000 distinct CDR3 sequences listed, under 25% were seen once. The sequencing sample was made of glioma tissue, nonneoplastic brain tissue, or PBMCs (not recorded which). The source is a human donor with low-grade glioma or glioblastoma, undergoing nonglioma brain surgery, or in good health (not recorded which). CDR3s include the opening cysteine and the closing phenylalanine or tryptophan. The D gene is left open where the match is weak. Not every row has a clone size; where given, it reads once, few, many or a size class.

J gene	clone size	V gene	D gene	CDR3 protein	CDR3 DNA
TRBJ1-1	-	TRBV10-1	-	CASRTAKNTEAFF	TGCGCCAGCAGAACCGCAAAGAACACTGAAGCTTTCTTT
TRBJ2-3	-	TRBV2	-	CASSETTNTDTQYF	TGTGCCAGCAGTGAAACGACAAACACAGATACGCAGTATTTT
TRBJ1-2	-	TRBV9	TRBD1	CASSPDEGQGLYGYTF	TGTGCCAGCAGCCCAGACGAGGGACAGGGACTCTATGGCTACACCTTC
TRBJ2-5	few	TRBV12-3/TRBV12-4	-	CASSLWPQSPGQETQYF	TGTGCCAGCAGTTTATGGCCACAGAGCCCCGGGCAAGAGACCCAGTACTTC
TRBJ2-3	many	TRBV20-1	-	CSARDLFAVSTDTQYF	TGCAGTGCTAGAGATCTGTTTGCGGTTAGCACAGATACGCAGTATTTT
TRBJ2-3	few	TRBV18	TRBD1	CASSPPVSGGAGDTQYF	TGTGCCAGCTCACCACCTGTTTCAGGGGGCGCAGGAGATACGCAGTATTTT
TRBJ1-3	-	TRBV4-1	-	CASSVSPSSGNTIYF	TGCGCCAGCTCGGTGTCCCCGAGCTCTGGAAACACCATATATTTT
TRBJ1-5	many	TRBV7-2	TRBD1	CASSSGQGAQPQHF	TGTGCCAGCAGCTCGGGACAGGGCGCTCAGCCCCAGCATTTT
TRBJ2-3	few	TRBV4-2	TRBD1	CASSQGETGGESDTQYF	TGTGCCAGCAGCCAAGGCGAGACAGGGGGGGAGTCAGATACGCAGTATTTT
TRBJ2-5	many	TRBV20-1	TRBD2	CSAGVSGTREETQYF	TGCAGTGCTGGTGTATCCGGGACTAGAGAAGAGACCCAGTACTTC
TRBJ2-1	-	TRBV24-1	-	CATRGQSYNEQFF	TGTGCCACCAGGGGACAATCCTACAATGAGCAGTTCTTC
TRBJ2-2	-	TRBV6-2/TRBV6-3	-	CDSSYGGNFNTGELFF	TGTGACAGCAGTTACGGAGGGAATTTTAACACCGGGGAGCTGTTTTTT
TRBJ2-3	few	TRBV7-3	-	CASSQRRHSTDTQYF	TGTGCCAGCAGCCAGCGCAGACATAGCACAGATACGCAGTATTTT
TRBJ1-2	many	TRBV6-6	-	CASSYRNYGYTF	TGTGCCAGCAGTTACAGGAACTATGGCTACACCTTC
TRBJ2-5	-	TRBV20-1	-	CSARDSPQETQYF	TGCAGTGCTAGGGATAGCCCCCAAGAGACCCAGTACTTC
TRBJ2-3	-	TRBV19	-	CASSAPPDTQYF	TGTGCCAGTAGTGCCCCCCCAGATACGCAGTATTTT
TRBJ2-3	-	TRBV7-9	-	CASSLPVADTQYF	TGTGCCAGCAGCTTGCCTGTGGCAGATACGCAGTATTTT
TRBJ2-1	-	TRBV24-1	TRBD2	CATSVTSGDYNEQFF	TGTGCCACCAGCGTGACTAGCGGGGACTACAATGAGCAGTTCTTC
TRBJ2-1	few	TRBV10-3	-	CAISDPTATSYNEQFF	TGTGCCATCAGTGACCCCACGGCGACCTCCTACAATGAGCAGTTCTTC
TRBJ2-3	many	TRBV27	TRBD1	CASSPIRQGVSTDTQYF	TGTGCCAGCAGTCCGATCCGACAGGGGGTATCCACAGATACGCAGTATTTT
TRBJ1-1	-	TRBV12-3/TRBV12-4	-	CASRGKGLIFNTEAFF	TGTGCCAGCAGGGGGAAGGGTCTAATTTTTAACACTGAAGCTTTCTTT
TRBJ2-1	-	TRBV6-2/TRBV6-3	TRBD2	CASEKRLAGGPEQFF	TGTGCCAGCGAAAAACGGCTAGCGGGGGGGCCTGAGCAGTTCTTC
TRBJ2-1	-	TRBV6-1	-	CASSERGSSYNEQFF	TGTGCCAGCAGTGAAAGGGGAAGCTCCTACAATGAGCAGTTCTTC
TRBJ2-1	few	TRBV20-1	-	CSARMGTQYNEQFF	TGCAGTGCTAGAATGGGGACCCAATACAATGAGCAGTTCTTC
TRBJ2-5	few	TRBV11-2	-	CASSLNQGETQYF	TGTGCCAGCAGCTTAAATCAGGGGGAGACCCAGTACTTC
TRBJ1-1	-	TRBV24-1	-	CATSDFKNTEGSF	TGTGCCACCAGTGATTTCAAGAACACTGAAGGTTCCTTT
TRBJ1-1	many	TRBV6-1	-	CASSWTDRVTEAFF	TGTGCCAGCAGTTGGACAGATAGAGTCACTGAAGCTTTCTTT
TRBJ1-2	-	TRBV7-9	-	CASSRDIEYGYTF	TGTGCCAGCAGCCGGGACATCGAATATGGCTACACCTTC
TRBJ2-3	-	TRBV3-1	-	CASSRDPNPRTTQYF	TGTGCCAGCAGCCGAGATCCCAACCCCCGTACGACGCAGTATTTT
TRBJ2-5	few	TRBV20-1	TRBD2	CSARPTSGQETQYF	TGCAGTGCTAGACCAACTAGCGGGCAAGAGACCCAGTACTTC
TRBJ2-3	-	TRBV19	-	CASSWDPRQRDTQYF	TGTGCCAGTTCCTGGGACCCCAGACAACGGGATACGCAGTATTTT
TRBJ2-1	few	TRBV12-3/TRBV12-4	-	CASTVPLGNEQFF	TGTGCCAGCACCGTTCCCCTTGGTAATGAGCAGTTCTTC
TRBJ1-5	few	TRBV28	-	CASSFLPGMELGQPQHF	TGTGCCAGCAGTTTCCTTCCAGGGATGGAACTCGGGCAGCCCCAGCATTTT
TRBJ1-1	many	TRBV20-1	-	CSAAGEGNTEAFF	TGCAGTGCTGCAGGGGAGGGGAACACTGAAGCTTTCTTT
TRBJ2-5	-	TRBV11-3	-	CASSFQQTQETQYF	TGTGCCAGCAGCTTCCAGCAGACCCAAGAGACCCAGTACTTC
TRBJ2-3	few	TRBV9	-	CASSVGGGTDKQYF	TGTGCCAGCAGCGTAGGCGGGGGCACAGATAAGCAGTATTTT
TRBJ2-6	-	TRBV7-3	-	CASSSLAGANVLTF	TGTGCCAGCAGCTCCCTTGCTGGGGCCAACGTCCTGACTTTC
TRBJ1-5	-	TRBV27	TRBD1	CARSLVGQGGQPQHF	TGTGCCAGAAGTTTAGTTGGACAGGGTGGTCAGCCCCAGCATTTT
TRBJ1-3	few	TRBV6-2/TRBV6-3	-	CASSYGTLHPGNTIYF	TGTGCCAGCAGTTACGGCACACTCCATCCCGGAAACACCATATATTTT
TRBJ2-3	few	TRBV7-3	-	CASSLTDLRSAPDTQYF	TGTGCCAGCAGCTTAACGGATCTGCGATCTGCCCCGGATACGCAGTATTTT
TRBJ1-5	-	TRBV4-1	TRBD1	CASSQARQGNQPQHF	TGCGCCAGCAGCCAGGCTCGACAGGGGAATCAGCCCCAGCATTTT
TRBJ1-5	few	TRBV18	-	CASSPPLGARGNQPQHF	TGTGCCAGCTCACCACCGTTGGGGGCGCGAGGCAATCAGCCCCAGCATTTT
TRBJ2-4	-	TRBV2	TRBD2	CASTPNPSGGWAKNIQYF	TGTGCCAGCACCCCTAACCCTAGCGGGGGGTGGGCCAAAAACATTCAGTACTTC